This T cell receptor (beta chain) is drawn from a study of blood T cells in healthy people across ages. The CDR3 runs to 17 residues. Per the germline V gene, CDR1 is SGHKS and CDR2 is YYEKEE (reference sequence). The V and J ends lost 2 bases and 2 bases respectively, with 20 bases between them. Overall study findings and caveats: Because donor CMV status was unknown, expanded clonotype changes were possibly confounded.

A remark on this clonotype: Its specificity is not known.

Donors were healthy Caucasian individuals from Russia aged roughly 6 to 90. Next came a second PCR, run for roughly 6 to 11 cycles, which used a sample-barcoded 5' primer along with a J-beta primer mix. TCRdb re-analysed the 5' RACE reads in MiXCR, keeping a single row per CDR3 protein. The sample consists of some 1.5 million distinct CDR3 sequences, roughly 27% of them appearing once. Sequenced: blood. The chain couples TRBV5-5 to TRBJ2-7, with D possibly being TRBD1 (5 bases). The origin of this receptor is a woman aged 25 to 45 in good health. The CDR3 DNA follows: TGTGCCAGCAGCTTACATGATCTAAGGGGCAGCGCCTACGAGCAGTACTTC. This encodes CASSLHDLRGSAYEQYF. Filled out from reference TRBV5-5 and TRBJ2-7, the complete variable domain reads DAGVTQSPTHLIKTRGQQVTLRCSPISGHKSVSWYQQVLGQGPQFIFQYYEKEERGRGNFPDRFSARQFPNYSSELNVNALLLGDSALYLCASSLHDLRGSAYEQYFGPGTRLTVT.